Sequencing of this TCR beta chain was carried out in a study of shared clonotypes between healthy human individuals. Findings and caveats of the study: An effect of sequencing depth on clonotype sharing among donors was expected.

The assay was immunoSEQ multiplex PCR, and TCRdb's table has in-frame clones only and misses some. The sample lists 1,400,000 or so clones, roughly 98.5% seen once, with approximately 0.38% in the top ten. As to this clone: Its antigen is currently unknown.

Trimming shortened V by 0 bases and J by 3 bases, and 6 bases separated the two germline ends. Germline CDR1 and CDR2: LNHNV and YYDKDF (reference sequence). The CDR3 spans 13 residues. This chain uses TRBV15 with TRBJ2-7, with D possibly matching TRBD1 (6 bases). Sequences were obtained from naive CD4+ T cells sorted from blood. Subset given: CD45RA+ positively selected. The TCR comes from a man aged 25 to 40 in good health. CDR3 sequence: CATSREQGYEQYF. Here the CDR3 DNA reads TGTGCCACCAGCAGAGAACAGGGCTACGAGCAGTACTTC.